This TCR beta chain was recorded in a study of shared clonotypes between healthy human individuals. This CDR3 contains 12 residues. V shed 2 bases and J shed 5 bases, with 4 bases lying between them. The germline CDR1 and CDR2 sequences are MGHRA and YSYEKL. Clones were sequenced by immunoSEQ multiplex PCR, and TCRdb holds only the in-frame ones, with some missing. The sample yields more than 2,000,000 clones, just over 90% seen once. The V gene is TRBV4-1, the J gene TRBJ2-1; no definite D call. This sequence was found in a man between 18 and 35 years old in good health. What was sequenced was naive CD4+ T cells sorted from blood. Documented subset: CD45RA+ positively selected. The CDR3 sequence is CASSQFNNEQFF. The CDR3 coding sequence is TGCGCCAGCAGCCAATTTAACAATGAGCAGTTCTTC.